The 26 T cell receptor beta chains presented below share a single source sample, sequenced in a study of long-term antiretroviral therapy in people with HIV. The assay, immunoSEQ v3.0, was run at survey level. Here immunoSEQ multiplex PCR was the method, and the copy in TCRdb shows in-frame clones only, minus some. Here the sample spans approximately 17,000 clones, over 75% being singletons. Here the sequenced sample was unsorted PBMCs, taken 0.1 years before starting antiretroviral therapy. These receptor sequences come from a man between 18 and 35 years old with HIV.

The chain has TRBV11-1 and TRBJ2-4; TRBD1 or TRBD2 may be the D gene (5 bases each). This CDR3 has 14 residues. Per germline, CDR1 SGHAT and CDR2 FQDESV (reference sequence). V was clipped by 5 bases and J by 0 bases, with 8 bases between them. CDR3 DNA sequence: TGTGCCAGCAGCCATGGGACAGCCAAAAACATTCAGTACTTC. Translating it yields CASSHGTAKNIQYF.

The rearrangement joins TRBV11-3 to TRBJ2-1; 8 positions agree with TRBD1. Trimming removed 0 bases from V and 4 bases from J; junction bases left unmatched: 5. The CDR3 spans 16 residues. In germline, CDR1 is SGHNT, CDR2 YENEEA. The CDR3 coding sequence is TGTGCCAGCAGCTTAGATTGGACAGGGCCTTACAATGAGCAGTTCTTC. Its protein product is CASSLDWTGPYNEQFF.

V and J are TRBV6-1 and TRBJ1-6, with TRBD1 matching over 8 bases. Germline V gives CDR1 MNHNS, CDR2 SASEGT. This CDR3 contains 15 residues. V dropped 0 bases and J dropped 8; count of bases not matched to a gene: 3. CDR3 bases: TGTGCCAGCAGTGAAGCGGGGACAGGCGATTCACCCCTCCACTTT. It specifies CASSEAGTGDSPLHF.

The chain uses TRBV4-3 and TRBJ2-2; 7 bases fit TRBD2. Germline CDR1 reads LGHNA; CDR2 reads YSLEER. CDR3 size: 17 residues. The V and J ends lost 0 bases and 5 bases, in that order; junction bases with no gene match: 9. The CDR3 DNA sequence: TGCGCCAGCAGCCAAGATGGGGGGGGGATCCTAACCGGGGAGCTGTTTTTT. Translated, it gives CASSQDGGGILTGELFF.

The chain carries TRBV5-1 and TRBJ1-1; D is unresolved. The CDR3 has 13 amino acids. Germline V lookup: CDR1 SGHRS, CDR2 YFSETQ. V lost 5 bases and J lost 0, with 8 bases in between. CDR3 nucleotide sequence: TGCGCCAGCAGACAGAACTTGAACACTGAAGCTTTCTTT. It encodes CASRQNLNTEAFF.

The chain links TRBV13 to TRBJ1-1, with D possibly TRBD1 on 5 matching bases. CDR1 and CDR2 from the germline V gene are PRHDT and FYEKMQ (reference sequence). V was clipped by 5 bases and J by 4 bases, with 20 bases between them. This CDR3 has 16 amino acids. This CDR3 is CASSPIRFEGSTEAFF. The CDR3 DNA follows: TGTGCCAGCAGCCCTATACGATTTGAGGGGAGCACTGAAGCTTTCTTT.

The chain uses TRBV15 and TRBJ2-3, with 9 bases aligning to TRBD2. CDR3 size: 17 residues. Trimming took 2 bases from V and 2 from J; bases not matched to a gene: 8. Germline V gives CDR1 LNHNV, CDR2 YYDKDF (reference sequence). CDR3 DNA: TGTGCCACCAGCAGACCCGGTCTAGCGGGGATCACAGATACGCAGTATTTT. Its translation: CATSRPGLAGITDTQYF.

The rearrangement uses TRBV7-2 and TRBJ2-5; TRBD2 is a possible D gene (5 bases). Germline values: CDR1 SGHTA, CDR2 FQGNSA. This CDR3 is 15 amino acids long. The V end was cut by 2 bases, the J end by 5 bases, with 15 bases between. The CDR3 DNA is TGTGCCAGCAGCTTATTGTATCCCGGCGGGGAGACCCAGTACTTC. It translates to CASSLLYPGGETQYF.

CDR3 protein: CASSVGEKETQYF. CDR3 DNA: TGTGCCAGCAGCGTAGGGGAGAAAGAGACCCAGTACTTC. The chain links TRBV9 to TRBJ2-5; TRBD2 is a possible D gene (5 bases). The length of the CDR3 is 13 residues. V lost 0 bases, J lost 3 bases, and 6 bases lay in between. Germline CDR1 and CDR2: SGDLS and YYNGEE.

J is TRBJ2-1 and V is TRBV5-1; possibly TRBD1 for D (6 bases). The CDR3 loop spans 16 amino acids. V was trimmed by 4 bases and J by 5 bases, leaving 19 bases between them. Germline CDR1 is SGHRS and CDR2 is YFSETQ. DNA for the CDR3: TGCGCCAGCAGCACTCGTGCCTACAGGGTGGACAATGAGCAGTTCTTC. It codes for CASSTRAYRVDNEQFF.

CDR3 nucleotides: TGCGCCAGCAGCGGGGGTGCAGGGGGTCGGTCGGGCGGCTACACCTTC. This translates into CASSGGAGGRSGGYTF. The rearrangement uses TRBV5-1 and TRBJ1-2; TRBD1 matches at 7 bases. This CDR3 comprises 16 residues. The trim removed 4 bases at V and 8 bases at J, leaving 17 bases unmatched. From germline, CDR1 is SGHRS and CDR2 YFSETQ.

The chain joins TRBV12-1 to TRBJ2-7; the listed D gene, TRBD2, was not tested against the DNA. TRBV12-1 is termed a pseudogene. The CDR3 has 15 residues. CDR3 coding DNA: TGTGCCAGCACCTATGTTTTCGACTCCTCTCCCGAGCAGTACTTC. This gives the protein CASTYVFDSSPEQYF.

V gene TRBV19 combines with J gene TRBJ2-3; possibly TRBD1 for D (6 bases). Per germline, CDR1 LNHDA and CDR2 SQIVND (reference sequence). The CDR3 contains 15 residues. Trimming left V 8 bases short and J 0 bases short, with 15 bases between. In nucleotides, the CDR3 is TGTGCCAGTGCCCCGACAGGTACTAGCACAGATACGCAGTATTTT. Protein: CASAPTGTSTDTQYF.

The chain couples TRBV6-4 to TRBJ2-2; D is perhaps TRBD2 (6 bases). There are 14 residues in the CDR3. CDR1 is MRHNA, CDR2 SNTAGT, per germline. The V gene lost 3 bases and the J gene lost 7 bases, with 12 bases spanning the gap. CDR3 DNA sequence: TGTGCCAGCAGTGAGAGGACTATCGGCGGGGAGCTGTTTTTT. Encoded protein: CASSERTIGGELFF.

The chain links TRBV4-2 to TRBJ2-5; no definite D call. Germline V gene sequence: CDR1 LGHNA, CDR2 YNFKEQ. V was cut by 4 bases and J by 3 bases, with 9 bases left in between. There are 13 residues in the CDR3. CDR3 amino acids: CASSPIGEETQYF. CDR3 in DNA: TGTGCCAGCAGCCCGATTGGGGAAGAGACCCAGTACTTC.

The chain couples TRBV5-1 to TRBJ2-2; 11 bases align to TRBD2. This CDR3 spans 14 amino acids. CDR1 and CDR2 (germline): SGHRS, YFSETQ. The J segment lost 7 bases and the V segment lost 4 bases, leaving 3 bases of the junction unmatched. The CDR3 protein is CASSGGLADGELFF. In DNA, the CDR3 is TGCGCCAGCAGCGGGGGACTAGCGGACGGGGAGCTGTTTTTT. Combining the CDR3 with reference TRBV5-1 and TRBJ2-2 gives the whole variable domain KAGVTQTPRYLIKTRGQQVTLSCSPISGHRSVSWYQQTPGQGLQFLFEYFSETQRNKGNFPGRFSGRQFSNSRSEMNVSTLELGDSALYLCASSGGLADGELFFGEGSRLTVL.

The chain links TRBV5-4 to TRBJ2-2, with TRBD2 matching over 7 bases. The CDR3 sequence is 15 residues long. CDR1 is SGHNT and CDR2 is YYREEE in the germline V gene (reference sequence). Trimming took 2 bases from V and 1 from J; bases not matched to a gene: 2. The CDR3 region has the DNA TGTGCCAGCAGCTTAGAGCGGGGGAACACCGGGGAGCTGTTTTTT. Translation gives CASSLERGNTGELFF.

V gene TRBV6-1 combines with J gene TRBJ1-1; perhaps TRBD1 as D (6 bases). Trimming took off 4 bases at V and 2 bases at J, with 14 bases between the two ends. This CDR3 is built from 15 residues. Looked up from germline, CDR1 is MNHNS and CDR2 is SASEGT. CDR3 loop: CASSVLTGGNTEAFF. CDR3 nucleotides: TGTGCCAGCAGTGTCCTGACAGGTGGTAACACTGAAGCTTTCTTT.

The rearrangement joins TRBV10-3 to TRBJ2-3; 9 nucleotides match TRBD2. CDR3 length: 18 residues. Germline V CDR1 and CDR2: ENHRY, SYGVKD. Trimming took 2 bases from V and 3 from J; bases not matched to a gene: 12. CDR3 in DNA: TGTGCCATCAGTGAGGAGGGAAAGGTTCTAGCGGGAACAGATACGCAGTATTTT. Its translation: CAISEEGKVLAGTDTQYF.

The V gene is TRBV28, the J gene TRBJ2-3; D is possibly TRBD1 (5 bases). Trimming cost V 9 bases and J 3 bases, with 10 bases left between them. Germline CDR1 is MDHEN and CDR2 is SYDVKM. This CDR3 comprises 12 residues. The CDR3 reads CASARQTDTQYF. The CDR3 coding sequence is TGTGCCAGTGCTAGACAGACAGATACGCAGTATTTT.

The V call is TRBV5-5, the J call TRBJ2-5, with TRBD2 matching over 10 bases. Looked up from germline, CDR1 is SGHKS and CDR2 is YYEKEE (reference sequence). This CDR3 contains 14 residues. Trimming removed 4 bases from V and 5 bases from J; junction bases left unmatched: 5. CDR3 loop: CASSPSGRGETQYF. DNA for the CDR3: TGTGCCAGCAGCCCTAGCGGGAGAGGGGAGACCCAGTACTTC.

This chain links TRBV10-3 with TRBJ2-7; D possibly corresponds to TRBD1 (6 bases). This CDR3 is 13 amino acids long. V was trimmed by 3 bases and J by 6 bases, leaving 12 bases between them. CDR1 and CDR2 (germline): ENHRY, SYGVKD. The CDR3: CAISETGQGEQYF. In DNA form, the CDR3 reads TGTGCCATCAGTGAAACAGGGCAGGGCGAGCAGTACTTC.

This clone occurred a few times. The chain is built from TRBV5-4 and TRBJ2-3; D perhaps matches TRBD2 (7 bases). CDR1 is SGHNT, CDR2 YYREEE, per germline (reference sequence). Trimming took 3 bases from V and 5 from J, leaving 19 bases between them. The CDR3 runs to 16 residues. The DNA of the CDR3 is TGTGCCAGCAGCTGGGGGCTGGCGGGAGTCGAAGATACGCAGTATTTT. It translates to CASSWGLAGVEDTQYF.

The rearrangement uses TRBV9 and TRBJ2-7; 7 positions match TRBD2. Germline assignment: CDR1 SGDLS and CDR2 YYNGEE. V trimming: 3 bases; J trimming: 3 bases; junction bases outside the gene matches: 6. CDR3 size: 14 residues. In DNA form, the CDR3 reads TGTGCCAGCAGCGGTGGACTAGAGGTCTACGAGCAGTACTTC. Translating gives CASSGGLEVYEQYF.

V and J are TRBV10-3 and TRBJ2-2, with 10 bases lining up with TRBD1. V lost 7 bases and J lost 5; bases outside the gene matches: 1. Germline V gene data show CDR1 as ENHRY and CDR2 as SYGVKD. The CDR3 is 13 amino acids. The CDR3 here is CAITGQGTGELFF. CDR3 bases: TGTGCCATCACGGGACAGGGGACCGGGGAGCTGTTTTTT.

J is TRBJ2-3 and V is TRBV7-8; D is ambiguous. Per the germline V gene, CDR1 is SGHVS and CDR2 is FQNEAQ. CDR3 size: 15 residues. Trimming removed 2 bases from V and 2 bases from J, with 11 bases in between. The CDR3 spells CASSLKDGSTDTQYF. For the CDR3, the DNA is TGTGCCAGCAGCTTAAAGGACGGCTCCACAGATACGCAGTATTTT.